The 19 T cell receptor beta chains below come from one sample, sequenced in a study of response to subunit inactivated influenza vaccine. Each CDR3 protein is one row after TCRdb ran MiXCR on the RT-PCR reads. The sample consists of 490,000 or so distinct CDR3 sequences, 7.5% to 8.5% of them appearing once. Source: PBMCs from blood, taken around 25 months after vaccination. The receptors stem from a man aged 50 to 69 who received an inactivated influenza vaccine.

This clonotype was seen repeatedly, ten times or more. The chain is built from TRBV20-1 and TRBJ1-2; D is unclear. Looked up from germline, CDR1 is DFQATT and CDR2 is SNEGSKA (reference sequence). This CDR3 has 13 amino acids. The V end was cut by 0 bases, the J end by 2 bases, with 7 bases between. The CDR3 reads CSARDPLNYGYTF. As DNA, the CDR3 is TGCAGTGCTAGAGATCCCCTAAACTATGGCTACACCTTC.

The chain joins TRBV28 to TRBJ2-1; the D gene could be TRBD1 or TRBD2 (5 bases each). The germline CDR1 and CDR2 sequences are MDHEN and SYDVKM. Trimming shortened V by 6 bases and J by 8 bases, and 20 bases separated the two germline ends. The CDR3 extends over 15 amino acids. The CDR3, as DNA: TGTGCCAGCAGGCCAGTTCAGGGCGGGCTGGATGAGCAGTTCTTC. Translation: CASRPVQGGLDEQFF.

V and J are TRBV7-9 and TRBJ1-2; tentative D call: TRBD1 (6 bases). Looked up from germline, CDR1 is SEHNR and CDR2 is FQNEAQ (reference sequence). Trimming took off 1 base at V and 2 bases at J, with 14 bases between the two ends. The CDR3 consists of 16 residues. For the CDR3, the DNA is TGTGCCAGCAGCTTAGTACCCCAGGGGTTCAACTATGGCTACACCTTC. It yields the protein CASSLVPQGFNYGYTF. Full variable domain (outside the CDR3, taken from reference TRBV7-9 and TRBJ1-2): DTGVSQNPRHKITKRGQNVTFRCDPISEHNRLYWYRQTLGQGPEFLTYFQNEAQLEKSRLLSDRFSAERPKGSFSTLEIQRTEQGDSAMYLCASSLVPQGFNYGYTFGSGTRLTVV.

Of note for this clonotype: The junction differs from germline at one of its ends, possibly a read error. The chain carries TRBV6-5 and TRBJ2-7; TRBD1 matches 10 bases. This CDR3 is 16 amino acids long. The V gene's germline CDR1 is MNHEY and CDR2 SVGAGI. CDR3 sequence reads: CASSNHGTGVVYEQYF. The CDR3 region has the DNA TGTGCCAGCAGTAACCATGGGACAGGGGTAGTCTACGAACAGTACTTC.

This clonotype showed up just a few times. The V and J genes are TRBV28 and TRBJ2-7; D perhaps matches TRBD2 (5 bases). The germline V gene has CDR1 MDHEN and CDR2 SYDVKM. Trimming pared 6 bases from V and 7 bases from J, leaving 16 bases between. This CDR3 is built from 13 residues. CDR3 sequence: CASRDFRLGEQYF. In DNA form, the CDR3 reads TGTGCCAGCAGGGACTTTCGGTTAGGGGAGCAGTACTTC.

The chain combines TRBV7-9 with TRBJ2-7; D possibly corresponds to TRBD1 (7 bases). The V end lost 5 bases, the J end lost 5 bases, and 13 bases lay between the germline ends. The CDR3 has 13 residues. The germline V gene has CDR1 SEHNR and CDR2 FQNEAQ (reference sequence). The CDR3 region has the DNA TGTGCCAGCAGCCGCGGGACAGTGGACGAGCAGTACTTC. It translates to CASSRGTVDEQYF.

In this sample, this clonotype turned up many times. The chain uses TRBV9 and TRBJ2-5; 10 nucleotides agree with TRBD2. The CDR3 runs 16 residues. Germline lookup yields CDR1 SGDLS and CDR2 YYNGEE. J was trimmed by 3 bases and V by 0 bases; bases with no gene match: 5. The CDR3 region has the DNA TGTGCCAGCAGCGTAGCGGCTAGCGGGAGTAAAGAGACCCAGTACTTC. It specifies CASSVAASGSKETQYF.

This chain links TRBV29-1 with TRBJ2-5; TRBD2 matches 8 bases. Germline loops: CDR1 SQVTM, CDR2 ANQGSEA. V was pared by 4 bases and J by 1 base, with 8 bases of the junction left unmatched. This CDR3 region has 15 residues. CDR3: CSVGYSGATQETQYF. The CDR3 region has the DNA TGCAGCGTTGGTTATAGCGGGGCCACCCAAGAGACCCAGTACTTC.

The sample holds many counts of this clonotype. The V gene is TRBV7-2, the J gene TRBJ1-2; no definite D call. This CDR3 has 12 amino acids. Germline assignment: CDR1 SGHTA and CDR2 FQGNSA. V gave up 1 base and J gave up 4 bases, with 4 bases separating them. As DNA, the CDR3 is TGTGCCAGCAGCTTAGTACCCTATGGCTACACCTTC. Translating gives CASSLVPYGYTF.

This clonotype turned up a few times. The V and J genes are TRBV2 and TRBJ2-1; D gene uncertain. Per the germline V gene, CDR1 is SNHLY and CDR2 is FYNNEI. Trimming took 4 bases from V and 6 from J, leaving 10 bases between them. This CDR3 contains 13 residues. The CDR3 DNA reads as TGTGCCAGCAGTGGGGGAACCTTCAATGAGCAGTTCTTC. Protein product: CASSGGTFNEQFF.

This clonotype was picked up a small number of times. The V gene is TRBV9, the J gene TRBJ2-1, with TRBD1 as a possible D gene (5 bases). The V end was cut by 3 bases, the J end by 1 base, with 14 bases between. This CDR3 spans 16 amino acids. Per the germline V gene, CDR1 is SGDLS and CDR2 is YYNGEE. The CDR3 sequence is CASSAGGAASYNEQFF. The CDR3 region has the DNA TGTGCCAGCAGCGCTGGTGGGGCGGCTTCCTACAATGAGCAGTTCTTC.

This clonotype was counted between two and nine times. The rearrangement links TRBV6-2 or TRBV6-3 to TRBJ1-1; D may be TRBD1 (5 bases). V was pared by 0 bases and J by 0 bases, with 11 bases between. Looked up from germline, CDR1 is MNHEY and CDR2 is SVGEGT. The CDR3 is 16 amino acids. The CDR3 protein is CASSYSARAMNTEAFF. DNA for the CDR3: TGTGCCAGCAGTTACTCGGCCAGGGCTATGAACACTGAAGCTTTCTTT.

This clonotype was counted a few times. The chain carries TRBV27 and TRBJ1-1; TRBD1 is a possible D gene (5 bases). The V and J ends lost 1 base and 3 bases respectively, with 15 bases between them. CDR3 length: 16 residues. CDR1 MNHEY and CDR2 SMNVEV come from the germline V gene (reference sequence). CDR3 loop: CASSLLGTAKDTEAFF. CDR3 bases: TGTGCCAGCAGTTTATTAGGGACGGCGAAGGACACTGAAGCTTTCTTT.

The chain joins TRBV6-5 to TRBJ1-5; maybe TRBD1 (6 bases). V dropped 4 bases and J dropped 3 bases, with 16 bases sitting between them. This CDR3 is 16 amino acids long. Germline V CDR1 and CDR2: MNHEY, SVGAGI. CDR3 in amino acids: CASSSRWGAINQPQHF. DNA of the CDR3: TGTGCCAGCAGTTCCCGGTGGGGGGCCATCAATCAGCCCCAGCATTTT.

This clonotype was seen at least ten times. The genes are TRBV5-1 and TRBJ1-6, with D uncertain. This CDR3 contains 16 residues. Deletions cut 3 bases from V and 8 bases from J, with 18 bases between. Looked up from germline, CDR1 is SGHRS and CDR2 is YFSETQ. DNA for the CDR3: TGCGCCAGCAGCTGGCTGGGAGAGGCGAAGGATTCACCCCTCCACTTT. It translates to CASSWLGEAKDSPLHF.

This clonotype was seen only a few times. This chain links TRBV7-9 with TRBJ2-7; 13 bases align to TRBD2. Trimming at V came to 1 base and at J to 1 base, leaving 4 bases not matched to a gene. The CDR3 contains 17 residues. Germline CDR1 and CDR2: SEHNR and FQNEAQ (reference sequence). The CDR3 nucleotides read TGTGCCAGCAGCTTAGTGGGACTAGCGGGGATTTCCTACGAGCAGTACTTC. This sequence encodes CASSLVGLAGISYEQYF.

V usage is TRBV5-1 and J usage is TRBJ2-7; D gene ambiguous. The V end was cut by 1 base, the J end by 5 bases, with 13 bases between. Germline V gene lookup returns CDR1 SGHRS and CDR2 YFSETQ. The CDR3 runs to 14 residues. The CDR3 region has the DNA TGCGCCAGCAGCTTGTCCCCCGGAGTCGACGAGCAGTACTTC. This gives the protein CASSLSPGVDEQYF.

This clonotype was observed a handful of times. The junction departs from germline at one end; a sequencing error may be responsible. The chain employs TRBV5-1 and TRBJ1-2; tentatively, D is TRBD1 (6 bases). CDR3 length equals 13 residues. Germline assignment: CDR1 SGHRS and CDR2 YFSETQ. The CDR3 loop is CASTAGVNYGYIF. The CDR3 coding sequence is TGCGCCAGCACCGCAGGGGTTAACTATGGCTACATCTTC.

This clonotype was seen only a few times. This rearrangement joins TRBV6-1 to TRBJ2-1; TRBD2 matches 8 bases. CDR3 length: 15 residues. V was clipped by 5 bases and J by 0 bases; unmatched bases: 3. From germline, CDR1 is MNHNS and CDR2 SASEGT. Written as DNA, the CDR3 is TGTGCCAGCAGTCTTAGCGGGGCCTCCTACAATGAGCAGTTCTTC. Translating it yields CASSLSGASYNEQFF.